These 9 T cell receptor beta chains share one sample of origin, sequenced in a study of blood T cells in healthy people across ages (dated by TCRdb to the mid-2010s). The library relied on 5' RACE. Instrument used: Illumina HiSeq 2500. The second PCR ran for about 6 to 11 cycles and used a J-beta primer mix along with a sample-barcoded 5' primer. Starting from the raw public reads, TCRdb applied fastp trimming at Q25, assembled clones with MiXCR and retained in-frame beta chains. Rows with one shared CDR3 protein collapse into an entry with the most common genes and DNA. This sample gives 1.4 million to 1.5 million distinct CDR3 sequences in total; 42% of them show up just once. The top ten hold 7% to 9% of the sample. Sequenced sample: blood. The receptors originated from a woman aged 18-29 years in good health.

This clonotype appeared a few times. The V gene is TRBV10-3, the J gene TRBJ2-1; D is ambiguous. Trimming cost V 4 bases and J 6 bases, with 16 bases left between them. The CDR3 length is 15 residues. Germline V CDR1 and CDR2: ENHRY, SYGVKD. In DNA, the CDR3 is TGTGCCATCAGTGGTTTAATCTTTTGGGGCAATGAGCAGTTCTTC. Translation: CAISGLIFWGNEQFF.

The CDR3, as DNA: TGTGCCAGCAGCATGCAGAACACTGAAGCTTTCTTT. Protein sequence: CASSMQNTEAFF. The chain is built from TRBV7-9 and TRBJ1-1; no clear D gene. CDR3 length equals 12 residues. Trimming took 5 bases from V and 1 from J, leaving 5 bases between them. The germline V gene has CDR1 SEHNR and CDR2 FQNEAQ (reference sequence).

The chain carries TRBV7-3 and TRBJ2-2; TRBD2 aligns across 7 bases. The CDR3 loop spans 16 amino acids. V was pared by 5 bases and J by 2 bases, with 8 bases of the junction left unmatched. Germline-derived CDR1 and CDR2 are SGHTA and FQGTGA. The CDR3 region is CASSPLGGRNTGELFF. The CDR3 coding sequence is TGTGCCAGCAGCCCCTTGGGGGGGAGAAACACCGGGGAGCTGTTTTTT. Supplemented by reference TRBV7-3 and TRBJ2-2, the full variable domain reads GAGVSQTPSNKVTEKGKYVELRCDPISGHTALYWYRQSLGQGPEFLIYFQGTGAADDSGLPNDRFFAVRPEGSVSTLKIQRTERGDSAVYLCASSPLGGRNTGELFFGEGSRLTVL.

The chain carries TRBV20-1 and TRBJ2-7; D call uncertain. This CDR3 has 11 amino acids. Trimming pared 2 bases from V and 3 bases from J, leaving 5 bases between. Germline V gene data show CDR1 as DFQATT and CDR2 as SNEGSKA (reference sequence). The CDR3 DNA is TGCAGTGCTAGACATAGCTACGAGCAGTACTTC. Its translation: CSARHSYEQYF.

This clonotype was counted once. Since no conserved phenylalanine or tryptophan closes the CDR3, a read error is the likely cause. The chain combines TRBV6-2 or TRBV6-3 with TRBJ2-1, with 11 bases aligning to TRBD1. Trimming removed 3 bases from V and 0 bases from J; junction bases left unmatched: 1. The CDR3 covers 16 residues. From germline, CDR1 is MNHEY and CDR2 SVGEGT. Here the CDR3 DNA reads TGTGCCAGCAGTTATGGGACAGGGGGCTCCTACAATGAGCAGTTCCTC. This translates into CASSYGTGGSYNEQFL.

In its sample, this clonotype was seen a few times. This chain connects TRBV6-1 to TRBJ1-4; D perhaps matches TRBD1 (6 bases). The CDR3 loop spans 16 amino acids. Trimming shortened V by 2 bases and J by 8 bases, and 18 bases separated the two germline ends. Germline loops: CDR1 MNHNS, CDR2 SASEGT. The CDR3 is CASSEIGGAVKEKLFF. The DNA for the CDR3 is TGTGCCAGCAGTGAAATAGGGGGGGCGGTAAAGGAAAAACTGTTTTTT.

V is TRBV3-1 and J is TRBJ2-5; unclear D gene. CDR3 length: 10 residues. The germline gives CDR1 LGHDT, CDR2 YNNKEL (reference sequence). V was clipped by 11 bases and J by 2 bases, with 6 bases between them. The CDR3 nucleotides read TGTGCCGGCAAACAAGAGACCCAGTACTTC. Its protein product is CAGKQETQYF.

The V call is TRBV29-1, the J call TRBJ2-7; D gene unclear. Germline V gene lookup returns CDR1 SQVTM and CDR2 ANQGSEA. This CDR3 is 15 amino acids long. Trimming took off 4 bases at V and 1 base at J, with 17 bases between the two ends. CDR3 coding DNA: TGCAGCGTTGTTCCCGTGCCAGGAAAGTCCTACGAGCAGTACTTC. Its translation: CSVVPVPGKSYEQYF.

This chain joins TRBV27 and TRBJ2-2; 10 bases are a match to TRBD2. Germline V lookup: CDR1 MNHEY, CDR2 SMNVEV (reference sequence). This CDR3 has 19 amino acids. The junction had 13 bases not matched to a gene; V was cut back by 1 base and J by 5 bases. Here the CDR3 reads CASSLFSLAGARGTGELFF. The DNA for the CDR3 is TGTGCCAGCAGTTTATTCAGTCTAGCGGGGGCCCGTGGAACCGGGGAGCTGTTTTTT.